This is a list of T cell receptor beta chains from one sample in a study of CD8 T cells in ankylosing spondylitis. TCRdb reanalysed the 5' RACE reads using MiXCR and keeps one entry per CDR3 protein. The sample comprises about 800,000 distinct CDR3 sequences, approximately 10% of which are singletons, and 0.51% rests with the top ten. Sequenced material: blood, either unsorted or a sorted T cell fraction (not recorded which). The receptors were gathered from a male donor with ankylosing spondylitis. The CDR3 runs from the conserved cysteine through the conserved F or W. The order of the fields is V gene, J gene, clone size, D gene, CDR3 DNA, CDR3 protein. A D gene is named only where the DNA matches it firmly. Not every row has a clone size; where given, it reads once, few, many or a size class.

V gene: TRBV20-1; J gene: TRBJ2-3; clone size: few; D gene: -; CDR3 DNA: TGCAGTGCTAGCGGACGTGACACAGATACGCAGTATTTT; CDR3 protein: CSASGRDTDTQYF
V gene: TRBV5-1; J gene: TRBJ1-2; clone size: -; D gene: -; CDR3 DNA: TGCGCCAGCAGTTACGCGGTAGGGGGCTACACCTTC; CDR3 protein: CASSYAVGGYTF
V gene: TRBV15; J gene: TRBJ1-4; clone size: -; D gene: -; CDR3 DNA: TGTGCCACCAGCAGAGGACAAGCTAATGAAAAACTGTTTTTT; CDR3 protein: CATSRGQANEKLFF
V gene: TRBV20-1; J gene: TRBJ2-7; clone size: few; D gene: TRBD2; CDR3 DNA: TGCAGTGCTACCAGGACTAGCGGGAGGGGGTATAACGAGCAGTACTTC; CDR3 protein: CSATRTSGRGYNEQYF
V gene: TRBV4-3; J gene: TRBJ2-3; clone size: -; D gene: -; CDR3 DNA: TGCGCCAGCAGCCAAGATTATGGGCCATCATCATGGGGGGATACGCAGTATTTT; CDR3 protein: CASSQDYGPSSWGDTQYF
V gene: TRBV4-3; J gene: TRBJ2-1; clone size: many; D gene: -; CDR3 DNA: TGCGCCAGCAGCCAAGGTTCCTCTGTTGACCCGGAGCAGTTCTTC; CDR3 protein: CASSQGSSVDPEQFF
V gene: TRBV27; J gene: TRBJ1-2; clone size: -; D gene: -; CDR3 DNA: TGTGCCAGCTCCCCAACCAGGGATACGGGAAGCGGCTACACCTTC; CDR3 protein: CASSPTRDTGSGYTF
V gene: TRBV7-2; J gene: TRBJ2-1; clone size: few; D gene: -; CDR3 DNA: TGTGCCAGCAGCTTCCAGACCCTCTACAATGAGCAGTTCTTC; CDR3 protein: CASSFQTLYNEQFF
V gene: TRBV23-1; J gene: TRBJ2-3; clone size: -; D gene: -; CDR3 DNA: TGCGCCAGCAGTCAATATCGGGGTACGGTTGGAGGTACGCAGTATTTT; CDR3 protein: CASSQYRGTVGGTQYF
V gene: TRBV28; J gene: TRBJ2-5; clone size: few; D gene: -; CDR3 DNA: TGTGCCAGCAGTTTACTTCTCCCACCTACAACCCAAGAGACCCAGTACTTC; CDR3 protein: CASSLLLPPTTQETQYF
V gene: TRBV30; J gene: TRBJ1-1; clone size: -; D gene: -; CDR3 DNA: TGTGCCTGGAGTGTACGCGGGGGCACTGAAGCTTTCTTT; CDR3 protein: CAWSVRGGTEAFF
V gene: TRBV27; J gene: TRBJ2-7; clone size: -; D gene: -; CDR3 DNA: TGTGCCAGCGGCTTCGCTACGACCGGCCGGTCCTACGAGCAGTACTTC; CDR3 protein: CASGFATTGRSYEQYF
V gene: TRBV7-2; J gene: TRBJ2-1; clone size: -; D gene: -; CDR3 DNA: TGTGCCAGCAGCACCCAGTTCTTC; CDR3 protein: CASSTQFF
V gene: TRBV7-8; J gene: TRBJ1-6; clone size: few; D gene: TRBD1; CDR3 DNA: TGTGCCAGCAGCCTACCGGGACAGCGCCTCCACTTT; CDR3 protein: CASSLPGQRLHF
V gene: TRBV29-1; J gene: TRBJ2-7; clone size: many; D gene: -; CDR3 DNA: TGCAGCGTTGCTAGCCAGTACGAGCAGTACTTC; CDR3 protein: CSVASQYEQYF
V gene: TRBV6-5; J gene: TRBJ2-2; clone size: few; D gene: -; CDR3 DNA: TGTGCCAGCAGTTACTCGATGGCATACGGGGAGCTGTTTTTT; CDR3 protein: CASSYSMAYGELFF
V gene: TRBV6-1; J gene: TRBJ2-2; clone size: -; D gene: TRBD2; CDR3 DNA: TGTGCCAGCGCCGCATTCCGGGACTACAACACCGGGGAGCTGTTTTTT; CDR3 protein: CASAAFRDYNTGELFF
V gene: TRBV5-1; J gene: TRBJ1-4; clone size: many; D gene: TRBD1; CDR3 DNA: TGCGCCAGCAGCCCTGGGACAGCCGAGCGAGAAAAACTGTTTTTT; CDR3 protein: CASSPGTAEREKLFF
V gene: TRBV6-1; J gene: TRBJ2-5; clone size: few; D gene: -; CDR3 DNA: TGTGCCAGCAAATTTCTAGCTGAGTCTTATGATGAGACCCAGTACTTC; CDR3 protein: CASKFLAESYDETQYF
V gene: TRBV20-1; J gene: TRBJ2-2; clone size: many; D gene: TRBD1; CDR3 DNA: TGCAGTGCTAGGGGGACAGGGGCAACCACCGGGGAGCTGTTTTTT; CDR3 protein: CSARGTGATTGELFF
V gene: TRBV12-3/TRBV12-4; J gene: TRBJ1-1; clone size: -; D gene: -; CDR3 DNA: TGTGCCAGCTCGCCGGGAAGTGAAGCTTTCTTT; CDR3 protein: CASSPGSEAFF
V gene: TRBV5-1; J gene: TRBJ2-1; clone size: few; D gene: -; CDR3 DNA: TGCGCCAGCAGCTTGTTGGGCGCCCTCTACAATGAGCAGTTCTTC; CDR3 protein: CASSLLGALYNEQFF
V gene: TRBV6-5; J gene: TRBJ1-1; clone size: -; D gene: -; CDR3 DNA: TGTGCCAGCAGTTACTCGTTTGGAGGGGTAAACACTGAAGCTTTCTTT; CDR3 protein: CASSYSFGGVNTEAFF
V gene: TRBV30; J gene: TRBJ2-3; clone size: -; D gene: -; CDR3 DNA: TGTGCCTCCGCTGTTGTTACAGATACGCAGTATTTT; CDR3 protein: CASAVVTDTQYF
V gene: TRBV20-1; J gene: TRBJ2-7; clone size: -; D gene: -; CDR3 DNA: TGCAGTGCTAGAGATCATCGTCAGCGGACCTACGAGCAGTACTTC; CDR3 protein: CSARDHRQRTYEQYF
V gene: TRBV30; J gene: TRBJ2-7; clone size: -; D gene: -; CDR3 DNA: TGTGCCTGGAGTAGACCGGCCCCAAGATTATTC; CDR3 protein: CAWSRPAPRLF
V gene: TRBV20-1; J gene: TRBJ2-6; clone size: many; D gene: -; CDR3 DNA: TGCAGTGCTGTATATTTCTCTGGGGCCAACGTCCTGACTTTC; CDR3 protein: CSAVYFSGANVLTF
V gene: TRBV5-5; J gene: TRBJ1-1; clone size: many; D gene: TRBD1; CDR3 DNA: TGTGCCAGCAGCTTGGAGGGGACAGGGTACACTGAAGCTTTCTTT; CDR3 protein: CASSLEGTGYTEAFF
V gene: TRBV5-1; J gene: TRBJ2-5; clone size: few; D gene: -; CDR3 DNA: TGCGCCAGCAGCCCGGACGGCCTACAAGAGACCCAGTACTTC; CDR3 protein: CASSPDGLQETQYF
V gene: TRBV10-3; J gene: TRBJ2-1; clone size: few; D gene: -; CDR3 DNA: TGTGCCATCAGTCTCGCATCCTACAATGAGCAGTTCTTC; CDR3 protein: CAISLASYNEQFF